These 22 T cell receptor beta chains were all obtained from the same sample, sequenced in a study of CD8+CD57+ T cells in acquired aplastic anemia. Using genomic DNA as the template, TCR beta VDJ and CDR3 profiling was carried out. Via MiXCR, TCRdb re-called the reads, giving one row per CDR3 protein. The data hold just over 400,000 distinct CDR3 sequences, with roughly 68% observed a single time. The material sequenced was sorted CD4+, CD8+, or CD8+CD57+ T cells (not recorded which) from PBMCs. These TCRs come from a human donor in good health, serving as a control.

The chain joins TRBV11-2 to TRBJ1-2, with D possibly matching TRBD1 (5 bases). Trimming removed 5 bases at V and 3 bases at J, with 16 bases between. This CDR3 has 15 residues. Germline CDR1 reads SGHAT; CDR2 reads FQNNGV. The CDR3 is CASSRVGGRDYGYTF. The CDR3 region has the DNA TGTGCCAGCAGCCGCGTTGGAGGCAGGGACTATGGCTACACCTTC.

DNA of the CDR3: TGCAGTGCTAGTTACCGGACAACGAACTATGGCTACACCTTC. Its protein product is CSASYRTTNYGYTF. The chain carries TRBV20-1 and TRBJ1-2; a possible D gene is TRBD1 (5 bases). This CDR3 is built from 14 residues. The V gene lost 3 bases and the J gene lost 2 bases, with 13 bases spanning the gap. Looked up from germline, CDR1 is DFQATT and CDR2 is SNEGSKA (reference sequence).

The CDR3, as DNA: TGCGCCAGCAGCGTAGCCAGCGCAGAGGCCCACGAGCAGTACTTC. It translates to CASSVASAEAHEQYF. The chain has TRBV5-1 and TRBJ2-7; D not certain. V lost 4 bases and J lost 5, with 19 bases in between. In germline, CDR1 is SGHRS, CDR2 YFSETQ. The CDR3 loop spans 15 amino acids.

This clonotype is a singleton in its sample. One end of the junction is discordant with germline, which a read error may explain. The chain joins TRBV7-2 to TRBJ2-1; no firm D call. The CDR3 is 14 amino acids. Germline V gene data show CDR1 as SGHTA and CDR2 as FQGNSA. CDR3: CASSPATAQNEQFF. As DNA, the CDR3 is TGTGCCAGCAGCCCCGCGACCGCTCAGAATGAGCAGTTTTTC.

The chain carries TRBV7-2 and TRBJ1-5; 10 bases line up with TRBD1. The length of the CDR3 is 16 residues. Germline CDR1 reads SGHTA; CDR2 reads FQGNSA. V lost 4 bases and J lost 12; bases outside the gene matches: 15. This CDR3 reads CASSSGQGGSAAHQHF. As DNA, the CDR3 is TGTGCCAGCAGCTCAGGACAGGGGGGGAGCGCAGCCCACCAGCATTTT. The full variable domain, rest sourced from reference TRBV7-2 and TRBJ1-5, is GAGVSQSPSNKVTEKGKDVELRCDPISGHTALYWYRQSLGQGLEFLIYFQGNSAPDKSGLPSDRFSAERTGGSVSTLTIQRTQQEDSAVYLCASSSGQGGSAAHQHFGDGTRLSIL.

This clonotype was recorded at least ten times. This chain joins TRBV7-8 and TRBJ2-7; TRBD1 matches at 7 bases. The J segment lost 4 bases and the V segment lost 6 bases, leaving 3 bases of the junction unmatched. There are 12 residues in the CDR3. CDR1 and CDR2 (germline): SGHVS, FQNEAQ. DNA for the CDR3: TGTGCCAGCAGTATACAGGGGTACGAGCAGTACTTC. Protein sequence: CASSIQGYEQYF.

Ten or more counts support this clonotype. The chain uses TRBV20-1 and TRBJ1-4; no firm D call. This CDR3 has 17 amino acids. Looked up from germline, CDR1 is DFQATT and CDR2 is SNEGSKA (reference sequence). V was cut by 3 bases and J by 4 bases, with 21 bases left in between. In DNA form, the CDR3 reads TGCAGTGCTAGCAGAACTCGTTGGCGTAGGAGTAATGAAAAACTGTTTTTT. It encodes CSASRTRWRRSNEKLFF.

This chain links TRBV20-1 with TRBJ2-1; 9 nucleotides line up with TRBD2. The V gene's germline CDR1 is DFQATT and CDR2 SNEGSKA (reference sequence). This CDR3 is 15 amino acids long. The CDR3 DNA follows: TGCAGCGCCGAAGCTCCGGGACTAGCTTACAATGAGCAGTTCTTC. Translating it yields CSAEAPGLAYNEQFF.

V and J are TRBV7-2 and TRBJ1-2, with a weak D call TRBD1 (6 bases). The V gene lost 5 bases and the J gene lost 7 bases, with 26 bases spanning the gap. CDR1 and CDR2 (germline): SGHTA, FQGNSA. CDR3 length: 17 residues. The CDR3 nucleotides are TGTGCCAGCAGCATTGACAGGTGGTTGGTGACTCCCTTTGGCTACACCTTC. Protein sequence: CASSIDRWLVTPFGYTF. Together with reference TRBV7-2 and TRBJ1-2, the CDR3 gives the full variable domain: GAGVSQSPSNKVTEKGKDVELRCDPISGHTALYWYRQSLGQGLEFLIYFQGNSAPDKSGLPSDRFSAERTGGSVSTLTIQRTQQEDSAVYLCASSIDRWLVTPFGYTFGSGTRLTVV.

The rearrangement links TRBV5-8 to TRBJ2-3, with TRBD1 matching over 8 bases. This CDR3 comprises 17 residues. CDR1 and CDR2 from the germline V gene are SGHTS and YDEGEE. V lost 1 base and J lost 5; bases outside the gene matches: 12. The CDR3 DNA reads TGTGCCAGCAGCTTGATCAGGGGGACAGGACAAGGAGATACGCAGTATTTT. Translation gives CASSLIRGTGQGDTQYF.

This CDR3 is CASSLGQGGVWETQYF. The CDR3 DNA sequence: TGTGCCAGCAGCTTGGGACAGGGGGGGGTCTGGGAGACCCAGTACTTC. V is TRBV11-1 and J is TRBJ2-5; 11 positions agree with TRBD1. The V gene end was trimmed by 3 bases and the J gene end by 5 bases; junction bases not matched to a gene: 8. The CDR3 runs to 16 residues. The germline CDR1 and CDR2 sequences are SGHAT and FQDESV (reference sequence).

This clonotype has a handful of counts. This chain connects TRBV24-1 to TRBJ2-7, with D perhaps being TRBD1 or TRBD2 (6 bases each). This CDR3 has 13 amino acids. Per germline, CDR1 KGHDR and CDR2 SFDVKD. Trimming pared 9 bases from V and 5 bases from J, leaving 16 bases between. CDR3 loop: CATSGGSRDEQYF. The CDR3 bases are TGTGCCACCTCCGGGGGCTCCCGGGACGAGCAGTACTTC.

Notes on this clonotype: The CDR3 does not end in the conserved phenylalanine or tryptophan, so this is likely a read error. No DNA is shown, since the ends of the CDR3 on it are uncertain; the CDR3 is the one TCRdb lists. This chain connects TRBV9 to TRBJ1-2; TRBD1 reflects the table's D call only, with no check against the DNA. CDR1 and CDR2 (germline): SGDLS, YYNGEE. 13 amino acids form the CDR3, both terminal residues included. CDR3 sequence: CASSEVRGASGAV.

This clonotype has a handful of counts. The rearrangement uses TRBV5-6 and TRBJ2-7, with TRBD1 matching 9 bases. The CDR3 runs 19 residues. The germline V gene has CDR1 SGHDT and CDR2 YYEEEE. The junction had 19 bases not matched to a gene; V was cut back by 4 bases and J by 2 bases. The DNA of the CDR3 is TGTGCCAGCAGCCGCACCGGGACAGGGAAACTCGTGAGCGCCTACGAGCAGTACTTC. Its translation: CASSRTGTGKLVSAYEQYF. Drawing the rest from reference TRBV5-6 and TRBJ2-7, the complete variable domain is DAGVTQSPTHLIKTRGQQVTLRCSPKSGHDTVSWYQQALGQGPQFIFQYYEEEERQRGNFPDRFSGHQFPNYSSELNVNALLLGDSALYLCASSRTGTGKLVSAYEQYFGPGTRLTVT.

The J gene is TRBJ2-3, the V gene TRBV5-4, with a possible D match to TRBD2 (6 bases). Looked up from germline, CDR1 is SGHNT and CDR2 is YYREEE (reference sequence). This CDR3 has 14 residues. V lost 0 bases and J 4 bases, leaving 9 bases between the germline ends. The CDR3 coding sequence is TGTGCCAGCAGCTTGGTGGGGGGTCCAGATACGCAGTATTTT. This encodes CASSLVGGPDTQYF.

V usage is TRBV10-2 and J usage is TRBJ1-1; D unclear. Trimming took 8 bases from V and 10 from J, leaving 26 bases between them. Germline V CDR1 and CDR2: WSHSY, SAAADI. CDR3 length: 15 amino acids. The CDR3, as DNA: TGCGCCAGCCGCCCCTGGACTGACACCACCGGTGGAGCTTTCTTT. This translates into CASRPWTDTTGGAFF.

The V call is TRBV20-1, the J call TRBJ2-7; no firm D call. V shed 6 bases and J shed 2 bases, with 14 bases lying between them. CDR1 is DFQATT and CDR2 is SNEGSKA in the germline V gene (reference sequence). The CDR3 contains 13 residues. The CDR3 is CSAPGPITYEQYF. For the CDR3, the DNA is TGCAGTGCACCCGGCCCTATCACCTACGAGCAGTACTTC.

V is TRBV5-1 and J is TRBJ1-2; D unresolved. This CDR3 is 15 amino acids long. Germline CDR1 reads SGHRS; CDR2 reads YFSETQ. V shed 0 bases and J shed 5 bases, with 14 bases lying between them. For the CDR3, the DNA is TGCGCCAGCAGCTTGGGCACGACACGTCGGTATGGCTACACCTTC. Protein product: CASSLGTTRRYGYTF.

The chain couples TRBV9 to TRBJ2-7; D gene ambiguous. The CDR3 contains 14 residues. Germline values: CDR1 SGDLS, CDR2 YYNGEE. V lost 0 bases, J lost 0 bases, and 7 bases lay in between. CDR3 DNA: TGTGCCAGCAGCGTAGCTACGCTCTCCTACGAGCAGTACTTC. This translates into CASSVATLSYEQYF.

This clonotype was seen just once. V gene TRBV14 combines with J gene TRBJ1-5; 7 bases are a match to TRBD1. Germline CDR1 SGHDN, CDR2 FVKESK. The CDR3 is 17 residues long. The V segment lost 6 bases and the J segment 7 bases; nucleotides outside the gene matches: 18. The CDR3 DNA reads TGTGCCAGCAGGGTGACAGGGACAACTCACCCCTCCCAGCCCCAGCATTTT. Amino acid sequence: CASRVTGTTHPSQPQHF.

The sample holds a few counts of this clonotype. The chain carries TRBV25-1 and TRBJ2-7, with D possibly being TRBD2 (7 bases). The CDR3 consists of 15 residues. Germline-derived CDR1 and CDR2 are MGHDK and SYGVNS. Trimming pared 2 bases from V and 0 bases from J, leaving 11 bases between. CDR3 region: CASSEEGGGSYEQYF. The CDR3 DNA is TGTGCCAGCAGTGAAGAGGGGGGGGGCTCCTACGAGCAGTACTTC.

The chain is built from TRBV2 and TRBJ2-1; 8 nucleotides line up with TRBD1. This CDR3 comprises 13 residues. V gave up 6 bases and J gave up 4 bases; unmatched junction bases: 2. Germline V gene lookup returns CDR1 SNHLY and CDR2 FYNNEI. In nucleotides, the CDR3 is TGTGCCAGCAGCTGGGACAGGTACAATGAGCAGTTCTTC. This codes for CASSWDRYNEQFF.